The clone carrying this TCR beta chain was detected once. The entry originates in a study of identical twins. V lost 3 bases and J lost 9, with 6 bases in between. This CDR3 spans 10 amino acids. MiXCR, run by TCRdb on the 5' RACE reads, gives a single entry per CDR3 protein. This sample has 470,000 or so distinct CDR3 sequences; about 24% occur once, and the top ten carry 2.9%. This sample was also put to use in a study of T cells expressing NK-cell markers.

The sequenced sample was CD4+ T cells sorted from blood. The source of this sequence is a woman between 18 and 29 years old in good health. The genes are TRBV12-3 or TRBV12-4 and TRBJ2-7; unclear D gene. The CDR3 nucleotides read TGTGCCAGCAGTTTTGGGCGGCAGTACTTC. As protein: CASSFGRQYF.